This is a list of T cell receptor beta chains from one sample in a study of T cells in Graves' hyperthyroidism and ophthalmopathy. TCRdb recomputed calls from the multiplex PCR reads with MiXCR, one row per CDR3 protein. The data show around 690,000 distinct CDR3 sequences, roughly 17% seen once. Sequencing was done on a sample of blood. The origin of the receptors is a man aged 50 to 59 with Graves' hyperthyroidism. CDR3s include the opening cysteine and the closing phenylalanine or tryptophan. The D gene is left open where the match is weak. Clone size is given for some rows only: seen once, a few or many times, or a class if the clone is expanded.

>TRBV15|TRBJ2-5|.|TRBD2
TGTGCCACCAGCAGAGACTGGCTAGCGGGAGTTCAGGAGACCCAGTACTTC
CATSRDWLAGVQETQYF
>TRBV6-2/TRBV6-3|TRBJ1-5|many|.
TGTGCCAGCAGCTACAGAAGCAATCAGCCCCAGCATTTT
CASSYRSNQPQHF
>TRBV28|TRBJ2-4|once|TRBD2
TGTGCCAGCCCCTCCCGGGGCGGGGGAATAGCCAAAAACATTCAGTACTTC
CASPSRGGGIAKNIQYF
>TRBV7-3|TRBJ1-1|many|TRBD1
TGTGCCAGCAGCCTTTCCGGGACAGCTTACACTGAAGCTTTCTTT
CASSLSGTAYTEAFF
>TRBV12-3/TRBV12-4|TRBJ2-2|.|.
TGTGCCAGCCATAGTGTGGGGGGAAAAACCGGGGAGCTGTTTTTT
CASHSVGGKTGELFF
>TRBV19|TRBJ1-5|few|TRBD1
TGTGCCAGTACCCCTGGGGGACAGGGGAATCAGCCCCAGCGTTTT
CASTPGGQGNQPQRF
>TRBV12-3/TRBV12-4|TRBJ2-3|many|TRBD1
TGTGCCAGCAGACAACAGGGACAGATAAGCACAGATACGCAGTATTTT
CASRQQGQISTDTQYF
>TRBV29-1|TRBJ1-1|many|.
TGCAGCGCCAGAATTCTCCCTGAAGCTTTCTTT
CSARILPEAFF
>TRBV7-9|TRBJ2-5|many|TRBD2
TGTGCCAGCAACCGGTTCGGGGGGGAAGAGACCCAGTACTTC
CASNRFGGEETQYF
>TRBV12-3/TRBV12-4|TRBJ1-3|.|.
TGTGCCAGCAGTTTAAACGCGGACACCATATATTTT
CASSLNADTIYF
>TRBV28|TRBJ1-5|few|.
TGTGCCAGCAGTCCCCCGGTAGGCCGGGGGTTTGATAGCAATCAGCCCCAGCATTTT
CASSPPVGRGFDSNQPQHF
>TRBV6-1|TRBJ2-2|.|.
TGTGCCAGCAGTTCTGGACGGGCCGGGGAGCTGTTTTTT
CASSSGRAGELFF
>TRBV28|TRBJ2-7|.|TRBD2
TGTGCCAGCAGTCCCGGACTAGCGGGAATTTCCTACGAGCAGTACTTC
CASSPGLAGISYEQYF
>TRBV15|TRBJ2-7|many|.
TGTGCCACCAGCAGAGCTCACCTTCAGGACAGACACGAGCAGTACTTC
CATSRAHLQDRHEQYF
>TRBV27|TRBJ1-1|many|.
TGTGCCAGCACCCAAGGGGGGTTCGGGAACACTGAAGCTTTCTTT
CASTQGGFGNTEAFF
>TRBV19|TRBJ2-6|.|TRBD2
TGTGCCAGTAGTGTGAGTGGGAGGGGAGGGGCCAACGTCCTGACTTTC
CASSVSGRGGANVLTF
>TRBV12-3/TRBV12-4|TRBJ1-1|few|TRBD1
TGTGCCAGCATTCGGACAGGGGGAGCTTTCTTT
CASIRTGGAFF
>TRBV12-3/TRBV12-4|TRBJ1-1|many|TRBD1
TGTGCCAGCAGTTTACCCGTCGGGACAGGGGTTAACACTGAAGCTTTCTTT
CASSLPVGTGVNTEAFF
>TRBV5-1|TRBJ2-7|many|TRBD2
TGCGCCAGCAGCCTCGGTAGCGGGACCGACGAGCAGTACTTC
CASSLGSGTDEQYF
>TRBV11-2|TRBJ1-1|many|.
TGTGCCAGCAGCCTTGATTACACTGAAGCTTTCTTT
CASSLDYTEAFF
>TRBV27|TRBJ2-7|many|TRBD1
TGTGCCAGCAGTAACAGGGGTACCTACGAGCAGTACTTC
CASSNRGTYEQYF
>TRBV20-1|TRBJ1-1|.|.
TGCAGTGCTAGAGATGGGGGCTTTGAAGCTTTCTTT
CSARDGGFEAFF
>TRBV25-1|TRBJ1-1|.|.
TGTGCCAGCAGTGAATTCGCGGCAGGAATGAACACTGAAGCTTTCTTT
CASSEFAAGMNTEAFF
>TRBV11-2|TRBJ2-3|many|.
TGTGCCAGCAGCCTGCAACGGGCAGATACGCAGTATTTT
CASSLQRADTQYF
>TRBV27|TRBJ1-5|.|TRBD1
TGTGCCAGCAGTTTACACAGGGGTTCCGGGGGAAGCAATCAGCCCCAGCATTTT
CASSLHRGSGGSNQPQHF
>TRBV2|TRBJ1-6|many|.
TGTGCCAGCAGTGAAGCGCCCCCGAGGAATTCACCCCTCCACTTT
CASSEAPPRNSPLHF
>TRBV28|TRBJ2-1|many|TRBD2
TGTGCCAGCATCCCCGTACAGGGGACTAGCGGGAGCTCCTACAATGAGCAGTTCTTC
CASIPVQGTSGSSYNEQFF
>TRBV28|TRBJ1-5|many|.
TGTGCCAGCAGTTTATTTGGCCTCCGAGGGGGCAATCAGCCCCAGCATTTT
CASSLFGLRGGNQPQHF
>TRBV19|TRBJ1-5|few|.
TGTGCCAGTAGAACAGGGACTAGCGGTCAGCCCCAGCATTTT
CASRTGTSGQPQHF
>TRBV6-2/TRBV6-3|TRBJ2-7|many|TRBD2
TGTGCCAGCAGGACTAGCGGCTACGAGCAGTACTTC
CASRTSGYEQYF
>TRBV19|TRBJ1-2|few|.
TGTGCCAGTAGTATAGTGTCGGGCTTTAACTATGGCTACACCTTC
CASSIVSGFNYGYTF
>TRBV10-2|TRBJ2-1|many|TRBD2
TGCGCCAGCAGTCCTTGGACTAGCGGGACGAGCTCCTACAATGAGCAGTTCTTC
CASSPWTSGTSSYNEQFF
>TRBV5-1|TRBJ2-5|.|TRBD2
TGCGCCAGCAGCTTAAATCGACTAGCGGGAGTAAGGTGGCAAGAGACCCAGTACTTC
CASSLNRLAGVRWQETQYF
>TRBV2|TRBJ2-1|many|TRBD2
TGTGCCGAGGGCGCGGGAGGGAGAAACAATGAGCAGTTCTTC
CAEGAGGRNNEQFF
>TRBV27|TRBJ2-7|.|.
TGTGCCAGCAGTTTCACAGGTACTACCTACGAGCAGTACTTC
CASSFTGTTYEQYF
>TRBV12-3/TRBV12-4|TRBJ2-7|many|TRBD2
TGTGCCAGCAGATTGGGACTAGCGGGGTACGAGCAGTACTTC
CASRLGLAGYEQYF
>TRBV6-1|TRBJ2-3|.|TRBD1
TGTGCCAGCAGTGAGGCGGGACAGGTTCTTGATACGCAGTATTTT
CASSEAGQVLDTQYF
>TRBV11-2|TRBJ2-5|.|.
TGTGCCAGCAGCTTTACCGGGGCAGGGAGAGAGACCCAGTACTTC
CASSFTGAGRETQYF
>TRBV27|TRBJ2-7|many|TRBD2
TGTGCCACTCGACTAGCGGGAGGGAAAAGCGAGCAGTACTTC
CATRLAGGKSEQYF